This is a list of T cell receptor beta chains from one sample in a study of CD4 T cells in relation to SARS-CoV-2 and coronaviruses. TCRdb's table, derived via immunoSEQ multiplex PCR, lists solely in-frame clones and lacks some. The data contain about 29,000 clones, 72% of them singletons. Their cognate antigens are unknown. The sample consisted of CD4+ T cells from PBMCs, cultured in vitro. All receptors come from a human donor in good health. Each CDR3 is given with its conserved first and last residue. Each record gives: J gene, CDR3 length, clone size, D gene, V gene, CDR3 protein, CDR3 DNA. D genes are given only for firm matches. Clone size appears in some rows only: once, few, many, or a class for an expanded clone.

TRBJ2-1	14	.	TRBD1	TRBV7-2	CASSFGTGRNEQFF	TGTGCCAGCAGCTTTGGGACAGGGCGGAATGAGCAGTTCTTC
TRBJ2-4	17	once	.	TRBV11-3	CASSFCGGRVTKNIQYF	TGTGCCAGCAGCTTTTGTGGGGGGAGAGTGACCAAAAACATTCAGTACTTC
TRBJ2-3	17	.	TRBD2	TRBV13	CASSSLAGGGGPDTQYF	TGTGCCAGCAGCTCTCTAGCGGGAGGGGGAGGGCCAGATACGCAGTATTTT
TRBJ1-3	15	.	.	TRBV7-9	CASSFDSLSGNTIYF	TGTGCCAGCAGCTTTGACAGCCTCTCTGGAAACACCATATATTTT
TRBJ2-7	14	.	.	TRBV7-2	CASSQLGSGREQYF	TGTGCCAGCAGCCAGCTTGGGTCAGGGCGCGAGCAGTACTTC
TRBJ2-3	14	.	.	TRBV6-5	CASRHTSSTDTQYF	TGTGCCAGCAGGCACACAAGTAGCACAGATACGCAGTATTTT
TRBJ2-3	15	.	TRBD2	TRBV25-1	CASSDSGSAADTQYF	TGTGCCAGCAGTGACAGCGGGAGTGCGGCAGATACGCAGTATTTT
TRBJ2-3	19	.	TRBD1	TRBV4-1	CASSPKYQTGGGRTDTQYF	TGCGCCAGCAGCCCCAAATATCAAACAGGGGGCGGCCGCACAGATACGCAGTATTTT
TRBJ2-1	16	few	TRBD2	TRBV7-2	CASSLQSAGNYNEQFF	TGTGCCAGCAGCTTACAATCAGCGGGGAACTACAATGAGCAGTTCTTC
TRBJ1-1	17	few	.	TRBV11-2	CASSSLGIRGLNTEAFF	TGTGCCAGCAGCTCTCTTGGTATCAGGGGACTAAACACTGAAGCTTTCTTT
TRBJ1-2	14	.	.	TRBV25-1	CASSAQSSNYGYTF	TGTGCCAGCAGTGCGCAGTCCTCTAACTATGGCTACACCTTC
TRBJ2-3	14	.	.	TRBV5-1	CASRMQSSTDTQYF	TGCGCCAGCAGGATGCAGTCTAGCACAGATACGCAGTATTTT
TRBJ2-2	15	.	TRBD2	TRBV4-3	CASSQDGGAPGELFF	TGCGCCAGCAGCCAAGACGGGGGGGCCCCCGGGGAGCTGTTTTTT
TRBJ2-1	15	.	TRBD2	TRBV5-4	CASSLILAGVSEQFF	TGTGCCAGCAGCTTGATTCTAGCGGGAGTATCTGAGCAGTTCTTC
TRBJ1-5	15	once	.	TRBV2	CASSPQGERNQPQHF	TGTGCCAGCAGTCCACAGGGAGAGCGCAATCAGCCCCAGCATTTT
TRBJ1-5	17	.	TRBD1	TRBV19	CASSKGAGQTSNQPQHF	TGTGCCAGTTCCAAAGGGGCGGGACAGACTAGCAATCAGCCCCAGCATTTT
TRBJ2-7	13	once	.	TRBV19	CASRDRRSYEQYF	TGTGCCAGTAGGGACCGGCGCTCCTACGAGCAGTACTTC
TRBJ2-3	16	few	TRBD2	TRBV5-1	CASSLTLAGAADTQYF	TGCGCCAGCAGCTTAACTCTAGCGGGAGCGGCAGATACGCAGTATTTT
TRBJ2-2	13	.	.	TRBV6-6	CASSYSKTENLFF	TGTGCCAGCAGTTACTCGAAGACGGAGAATCTGTTTTTT
TRBJ2-3	16	.	TRBD2	TRBV7-8	CASSLEMRGATDTQYF	TGTGCCAGCAGCTTAGAGATGCGGGGGGCAACAGATACGCAGTATTTT
TRBJ2-3	16	.	TRBD2	TRBV10-3	CAISDPTTSGSDTQYF	TGTGCCATCAGTGACCCCACGACTAGCGGCTCAGATACGCAGTATTTT
TRBJ2-7	16	.	TRBD2	TRBV3-1/TRBV3-2	CASSPREGWPGYEQYF	TGTGCCAGCAGCCCCCGGGAGGGGTGGCCGGGATACGAGCAGTACTTC
TRBJ2-7	20	.	.	TRBV7-6	CASSLAGGGPAGRRNYEQYF	TGTGCCAGCAGCTTAGCTGGCGGGGGCCCAGCCGGGAGGCGTAACTACGAGCAGTACTTC
TRBJ2-7	15	.	TRBD2	TRBV27	CASSSLGAGGREQYF	TGTGCCAGCAGTTCCCTAGGTGCGGGAGGGCGCGAGCAGTACTTC
TRBJ1-2	11	.	.	TRBV12-3/TRBV12-4	CASSLPSGYTF	TGTGCCAGCAGTTTACCGAGCGGCTACACCTTC
TRBJ1-1	15	.	.	TRBV13	CASSYTLLANTEAFF	TGTGCCAGCAGCTACACCCTGTTGGCAAACACTGAAGCTTTCTTT
TRBJ2-2	13	few	.	TRBV11-2	CASSPSNTGELFF	TGTGCCAGCAGCCCAAGTAACACCGGGGAGCTGTTTTTT
TRBJ2-3	16	.	TRBD2	TRBV7-9	CASSLVLAGVSDTQYF	TGTGCCAGCAGCTTAGTCCTAGCGGGAGTGTCAGATACGCAGTATTTT
TRBJ2-5	16	.	TRBD1	TRBV2	CASSPNRGLYQETQYF	TGTGCCAGCAGCCCAAACAGGGGGCTTTACCAAGAGACCCAGTACTTC
TRBJ2-1	16	.	TRBD2	TRBV10-3	CAISESKGRLAGGQFF	TGTGCCATCAGTGAGTCGAAAGGTCGACTAGCGGGGGGGCAGTTCTTC
TRBJ2-3	14	.	.	TRBV2	CASIGAKITDTQYF	TGTGCCAGCATAGGAGCCAAAATCACAGATACGCAGTATTTT
TRBJ1-2	13	few	.	TRBV5-8	CASSFGGSYGYTF	TGTGCCAGCAGCTTTGGGGGGTCCTATGGCTACACCTTC
TRBJ1-2	14	.	.	TRBV5-4	CASSLAPGARGYTF	TGTGCCAGCAGCTTGGCCCCGGGGGCTAGGGGCTACACCTTC
TRBJ1-1	11	.	.	TRBV6-5	CASSNPSEAFF	TGTGCCAGCAGTAACCCAAGTGAAGCTTTCTTT
TRBJ1-2	12	few	.	TRBV12-3/TRBV12-4	CASSLDGIGYTF	TGTGCCAGCAGTTTAGACGGGATCGGCTACACCTTC
TRBJ1-1	15	few	.	TRBV14	CASSQGLGWAGEAFF	TGTGCCAGCAGCCAAGGATTGGGGTGGGCGGGCGAAGCTTTCTTT
TRBJ2-3	15	.	TRBD2	TRBV24-1	CATSDSSGSPDTQYF	TGTGCCACCAGTGATTCTAGCGGGAGCCCAGATACGCAGTATTTT
TRBJ1-2	15	.	TRBD1	TRBV6-5	CASSYIRDRGYGYTF	TGTGCCAGCAGTTACATCCGGGACAGGGGCTATGGCTACACCTTC
TRBJ1-1	12	few	.	TRBV5-1	CASSFVGSEAFF	TGCGCCAGCAGCTTTGTCGGATCTGAAGCTTTCTTT
TRBJ2-7	16	few	TRBD1	TRBV2	CASSNRPRQGSYEQYF	TGTGCCAGCAGCAACCGGCCTAGACAGGGGTCCTACGAGCAGTACTTC
TRBJ2-7	14	.	TRBD1	TRBV25-1	CASSWGQRQYEQYF	TGTGCCAGCAGCTGGGGACAGCGCCAATACGAGCAGTACTTC
TRBJ2-5	15	few	TRBD1	TRBV28	CASSLTGMSQETQYF	TGTGCCAGCAGCCTGACAGGGATGAGCCAAGAGACCCAGTACTTC
TRBJ1-1	14	.	TRBD1	TRBV19	CASSTIQGRTEAFF	TGTGCCAGTAGTACGATACAGGGGCGGACTGAAGCTTTCTTT
TRBJ1-1	16	.	TRBD1	TRBV6-2/TRBV6-3	CASSYPTGEVNTEAFF	TGTGCCAGCAGTTACCCTACAGGGGAGGTGAACACTGAAGCTTTCTTT
TRBJ1-2	15	.	.	TRBV7-2	CASSLDLQRHYGYTF	TGTGCCAGCAGCTTAGACTTACAAAGGCACTATGGCTACACCTTC
TRBJ2-3	16	.	TRBD2	TRBV10-2	CASRTRTSGGEGTQYF	TGCGCCAGCAGGACTCGGACTAGCGGGGGGGAGGGTACGCAGTATTTT
TRBJ1-4	15	.	TRBD1	TRBV5-1	CASSSRTGDGEKLFF	TGCGCCAGCAGCAGTCGGACAGGGGACGGTGAAAAACTGTTTTTT
TRBJ1-1	16	.	TRBD1	TRBV19	CASSRGQGRPNTEAFF	TGTGCCAGTAGCCGGGGACAGGGACGACCGAACACTGAAGCTTTCTTT
TRBJ2-3	15	.	.	TRBV6-2/TRBV6-3	CASSPGGVLYGTQYF	TGTGCCAGCAGCCCGGGTGGAGTCCTTTATGGAACGCAGTATTTT
TRBJ1-2	12	.	.	TRBV2	CASSEEGFGGTF	TGTGCCAGCAGTGAAGAAGGTTTCGGGGGCACCTTC
TRBJ2-1	15	once	.	TRBV4-3	CASSQALTAYNEQFF	TGCGCCAGCAGCCAAGCTCTGACGGCCTACAATGAGCAGTTCTTC
TRBJ2-3	16	.	TRBD2	TRBV6-2/TRBV6-3	CASSRRTSGYTDTQYF	TGTGCCAGCAGTAGACGGACTAGCGGTTACACAGATACGCAGTATTTT
TRBJ2-1	10	.	.	TRBV20-1	CSGFYNEQFF	TGCAGTGGGTTCTACAATGAGCAGTTCTTC
TRBJ2-5	18	.	TRBD2	TRBV7-8	CASSLAMLAGLPQETQYF	TGTGCCAGCAGCTTAGCCATGCTAGCGGGACTCCCGCAAGAGACCCAGTACTTC